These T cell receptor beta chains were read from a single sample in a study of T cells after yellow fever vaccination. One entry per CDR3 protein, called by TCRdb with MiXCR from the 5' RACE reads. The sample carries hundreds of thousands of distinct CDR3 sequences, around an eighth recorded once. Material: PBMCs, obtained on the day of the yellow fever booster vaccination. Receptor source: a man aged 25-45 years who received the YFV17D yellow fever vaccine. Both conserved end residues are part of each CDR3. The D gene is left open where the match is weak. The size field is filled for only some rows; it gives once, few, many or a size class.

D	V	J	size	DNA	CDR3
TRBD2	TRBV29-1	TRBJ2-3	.	TGCAGCGTTGGATCGCGGGGGGCCACCACAGATACGCAGTATTTT	CSVGSRGATTDTQYF
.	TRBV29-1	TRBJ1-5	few	TGCAGCGTTGGGGGGAGTTACAATCAGCCCCAGCATTTT	CSVGGSYNQPQHF
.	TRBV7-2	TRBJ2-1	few	TGTGCCAGCAGCTTAAGGTACTCGGCAAACTCCTACAATGAGCAGTTCTTC	CASSLRYSANSYNEQFF
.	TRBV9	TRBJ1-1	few	TGTGCCAGCGGGGTGAACACTGAAGCTTTCTTT	CASGVNTEAFF
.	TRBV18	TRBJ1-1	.	TGTGCCAGCTCACCCGACGCGATCAGCACTGAAGCTTTCTTT	CASSPDAISTEAFF
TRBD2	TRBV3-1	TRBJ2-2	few	TGTGCCAGCAGCCCCCGGGTCGGGACTAGCGGGGAGCTGTTTTTT	CASSPRVGTSGELFF
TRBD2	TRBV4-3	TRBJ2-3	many	TGCGCCAGCAGCCAGGGAGCGGGAGGCGCGGGGGGTACAGATACGCAGTATTTT	CASSQGAGGAGGTDTQYF
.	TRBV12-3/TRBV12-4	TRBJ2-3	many	TGTGCCAGCAGCGTAGGTGGGGTTAGCACAGATACGCAGTATTTT	CASSVGGVSTDTQYF
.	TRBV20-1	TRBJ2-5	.	TGCAGTGCCCGTCGCGCGGGGCGGGGTGAGACCCAGTACTTC	CSARRAGRGETQYF
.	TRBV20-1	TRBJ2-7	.	TGCAGTGCTAGAGGGGGGGCCTACGAGCAGTACTTC	CSARGGAYEQYF
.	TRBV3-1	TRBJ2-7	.	TGTGCCAGCAGCCAATCCCGCTTCTACGAGCAGTACTTC	CASSQSRFYEQYF
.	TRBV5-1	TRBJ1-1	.	TGCGCCAGCAGCTCTAAGGTGGAGGCGACTGAAGCTTTCTTT	CASSSKVEATEAFF
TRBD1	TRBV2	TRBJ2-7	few	TGTGCCAGCAGTGGGACAGGGGACTACGAGCAGTACTTC	CASSGTGDYEQYF
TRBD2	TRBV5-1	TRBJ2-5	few	TGCGCCAGCAGCTTGGGAGCCGCGGGAGGAAGCCAAGAGACCCAGTACTTC	CASSLGAAGGSQETQYF
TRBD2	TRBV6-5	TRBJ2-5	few	TGTGCCAGCAGTTTTCTAACTAGCGGGAGCTCGTACCAAGAGACCCAGTACTTC	CASSFLTSGSSYQETQYF
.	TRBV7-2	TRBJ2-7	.	TGTGCCAGCAGCTCCTTCCCCCGCTCCTACGAGCAGTACTTC	CASSSFPRSYEQYF
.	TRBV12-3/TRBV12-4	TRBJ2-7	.	TGTGCCAGCAGTTTAGAGAGGGGGTACGAGCAGTACTTC	CASSLERGYEQYF
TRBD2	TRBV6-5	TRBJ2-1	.	TGTGCCAGCAGTTACCTAGCGGGACGTCGGGCCAATGAGCAGTTCTTC	CASSYLAGRRANEQFF
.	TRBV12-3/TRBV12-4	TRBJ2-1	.	TGTGCCAGCAGTTTAGCGCTAGGGCAGGGGAGAGGTGAGCAGTTCTTC	CASSLALGQGRGEQFF
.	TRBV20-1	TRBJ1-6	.	TGCAGTGCTGGGGGGAGGCAGACGTATAATTCACCCCTCCACTTT	CSAGGRQTYNSPLHF
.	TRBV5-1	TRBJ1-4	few	TGCGCCAGCAGCTTGTCGGGTTCAGGAGAAAAACTGTTTTTT	CASSLSGSGEKLFF
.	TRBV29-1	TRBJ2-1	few	TGCAGCGTTGGGTCTAGGTCGGGCAATGAGCAGTTCTTC	CSVGSRSGNEQFF
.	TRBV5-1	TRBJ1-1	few	TGCGCCAGCAGCCCGAACAGCGGGAAGACTGAAGCTTTCTTT	CASSPNSGKTEAFF
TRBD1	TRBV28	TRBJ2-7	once	TGTGCCAGCGCTCGGACAGGATACGAGCAGTACTTC	CASARTGYEQYF
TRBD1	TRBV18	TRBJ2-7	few	TGTGCCAGCTCACCAGCCGGGACAGGGGGCGGCGAGCAGTACTTC	CASSPAGTGGGEQYF
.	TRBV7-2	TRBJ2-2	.	TGTGCCAGCAGCCCCGAGTCGCGGGCGAACACCGGGGAGCTGTTTTTT	CASSPESRANTGELFF
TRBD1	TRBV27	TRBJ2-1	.	TGTGCCAGCAGTTATGGACAGGGAAATGAGCAGTTCTTC	CASSYGQGNEQFF
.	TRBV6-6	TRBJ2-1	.	TGTGCCAGCAGTCCTAATACCAATGAGCAGTTCTTC	CASSPNTNEQFF
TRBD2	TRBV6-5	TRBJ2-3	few	TGTGCCAGCAGTTGGACTAGTCTTTTGGATACGCAGTATTTT	CASSWTSLLDTQYF
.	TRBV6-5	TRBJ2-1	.	TGTGCCAGCAGTTACTTGCGAGGGGGTAGGCAGGAGCAGTTCTTC	CASSYLRGGRQEQFF
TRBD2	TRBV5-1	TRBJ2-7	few	TGCGCCAGCAGCTTGGCATACCGGACTAGCGGGGCCTACGAGCAGTACTTC	CASSLAYRTSGAYEQYF
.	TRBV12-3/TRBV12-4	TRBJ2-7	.	TGTGCCAGCAGTCTAGGGACCCGGGGGCTCTTCGAGCAGTACTTC	CASSLGTRGLFEQYF
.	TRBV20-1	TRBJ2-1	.	TGCAGTGCTCGGGGTTTGGGAATCGGGAGTGGCAATGAGCAGTTCTTC	CSARGLGIGSGNEQFF
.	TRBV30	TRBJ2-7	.	TGTGCCTGGGATATAGGGGGGAACGAGCAGTACTTC	CAWDIGGNEQYF
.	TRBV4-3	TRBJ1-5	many	TGCGCCAGCAGCCAAGAGTGGACAGAGGGACAGCCCCAGCATTTT	CASSQEWTEGQPQHF
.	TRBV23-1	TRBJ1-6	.	TGCGCCAGCACTACCGGGGAACCCCTCCACTTT	CASTTGEPLHF
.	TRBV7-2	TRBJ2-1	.	TGTGCCAGCAGCCCACAGGGGGGTGCGGGAGTCCCCAATGAGCAGTTCTTC	CASSPQGGAGVPNEQFF
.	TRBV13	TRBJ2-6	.	TGTGCCAGCAGCTGGTGGGCTGGGGCCAACGTCCTGACTTTC	CASSWWAGANVLTF
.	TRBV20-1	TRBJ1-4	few	TGCAGTGCTAGAGGGGGGGCTGCTAATGAAAAACTGTTTTTT	CSARGGAANEKLFF
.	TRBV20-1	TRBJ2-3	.	TGCAGTGAGACGGGACTCTTTCTCACAGATACGCAGTATTTT	CSETGLFLTDTQYF
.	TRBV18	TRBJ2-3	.	TGTGCCAGCTCACCCTCCCTTTGGAGCGAAAGCACAGATACGCAGTATTTT	CASSPSLWSESTDTQYF
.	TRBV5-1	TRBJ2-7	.	TGCGCCAGCAGCTTAACCTACAGGGAATCGGACGAGCAGTACTTC	CASSLTYRESDEQYF
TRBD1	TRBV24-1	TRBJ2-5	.	TGTGCCACCAGTGATACAGGGGGCGCGGGGGAGACCCAGTACTTC	CATSDTGGAGETQYF
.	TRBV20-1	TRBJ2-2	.	TGCAGTGCTTATAACGGGGGGCTCACCGGGGAGCTGTTTTTT	CSAYNGGLTGELFF
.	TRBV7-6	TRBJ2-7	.	TGTGCCGGTTGGAACACGACCTACGAGCAGTACTTC	CAGWNTTYEQYF
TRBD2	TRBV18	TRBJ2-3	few	TGTGCCAGCTCTCTAGTCCCTACCAGCGGGAACACAGATACGCAGTATTTT	CASSLVPTSGNTDTQYF
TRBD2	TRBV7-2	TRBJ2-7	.	TGTGCCAGCAGCTTAGAATTAGCTAGCGGGAGCCTCGAGCAGTACTTC	CASSLELASGSLEQYF
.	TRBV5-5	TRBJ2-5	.	TGTGCCAGCAGCCCCGGACAGCCCCAAGAGACCCAGTACTTC	CASSPGQPQETQYF
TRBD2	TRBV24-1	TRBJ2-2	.	TGTGCCACCAGTGACCCAACTAGCGGGAGAAGCACCGGGGAGCTGTTTTTT	CATSDPTSGRSTGELFF
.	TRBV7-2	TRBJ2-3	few	TGTGCCAGCAGCCCCACAGGGATCTACACAGATACGCAGTATTTT	CASSPTGIYTDTQYF
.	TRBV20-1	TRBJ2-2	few	TGCAGTGCTATGGACCTGGAGGAGCTGTTTTTT	CSAMDLEELFF
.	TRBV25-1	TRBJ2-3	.	TGTGCCAGCAGTGAAACCGGCGGGATCACAGATACGCAGTATTTT	CASSETGGITDTQYF
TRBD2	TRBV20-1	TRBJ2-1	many	TGCAGTGCTAGAGATGTGGCTAGCGGGGCCAATGAGCAGTTCTTC	CSARDVASGANEQFF
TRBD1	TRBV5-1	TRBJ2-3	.	TGCGCCAGCAGCTACTTCCGGGACAGTCCCACGAGGGATACGCAGTATTTT	CASSYFRDSPTRDTQYF
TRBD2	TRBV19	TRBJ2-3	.	TGTGCCAGTGGGGGGGTACCGACAGATACGCAGTATTTT	CASGGVPTDTQYF
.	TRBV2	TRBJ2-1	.	TGTGCCAGCATGTCCTTCAATGAGCAGTTCTTC	CASMSFNEQFF
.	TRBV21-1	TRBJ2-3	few	TGTGCCAGCAGCAAAGAAGAGCGGGAGGCTAACGGTACGCAGTATTTT	CASSKEEREANGTQYF
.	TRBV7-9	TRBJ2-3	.	TGTGCCAGCAGTTTTGGTCCGGAAAACACAGATACGCAGTATTTT	CASSFGPENTDTQYF
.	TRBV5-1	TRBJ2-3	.	TGCGCCAGCAGCTTACTGGGGGGAAACACAGATACGCAGTATTTT	CASSLLGGNTDTQYF
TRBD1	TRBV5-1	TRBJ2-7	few	TGCGCCAGCACCCGTGGACAGGGCAGCAACGAGCAGTACTTC	CASTRGQGSNEQYF